The 22 T cell receptor beta chains in this list originate from one sample, sequenced in a study of CD8 T cells in Susac syndrome. RNA totalling roughly 0.45 to 1 ug underwent reverse transcription with random hexamers. Via MiXCR, TCRdb re-called the immunoSEQ multiplex PCR reads, giving one row per CDR3 protein. Seen here are 100,000 or so distinct CDR3 sequences, around 90% observed once, and the top ten hold around 0.12%. Sequenced material: CD8+ T cells from PBMCs. Every receptor here comes from a human donor in good health.

As for this clonotype: One junction end disagrees with the germline gene, perhaps due to a read error. This sequence joins TRBV6-8 and TRBJ2-1; D not resolved. The CDR3 totals 10 residues. The germline gives CDR1 MNHGY, CDR2 SAAAGT. CDR3 sequence reads: CASRLNEQLF. CDR3 DNA sequence: TGTGCCAGCAGGCTGAATGAGCAGCTCTTC.

V is TRBV5-1 and J is TRBJ1-1; D is ambiguous. The length of the CDR3 is 15 residues. V lost 0 bases and J lost 3, with 12 bases in between. Germline V gives CDR1 SGHRS, CDR2 YFSETQ. CDR3 nucleotide sequence: TGCGCCAGCAGCTTGGCAACCCGGCGCGACACTGAAGCTTTCTTT. It translates to CASSLATRRDTEAFF.

The chain couples TRBV6-5 to TRBJ2-7; D call uncertain. CDR3 length: 14 residues. Germline values: CDR1 MNHEY, CDR2 SVGAGI. Trimming left V 3 bases short and J 2 bases short, with 11 bases between. DNA for the CDR3: TGTGCCAGCAGTTATCGGGCAGGTACCTACGAGCAGTACTTC. This gives the protein CASSYRAGTYEQYF.

V is TRBV7-9 and J is TRBJ1-1; 8 bases are shared with TRBD1. The V gene's germline CDR1 is SEHNR and CDR2 FQNEAQ (reference sequence). CDR3 size: 16 residues. Trimming removed 5 bases from V and 8 bases from J; junction bases left unmatched: 16. The CDR3 loop is CASSLGQGSPGSEAFF. The CDR3 region has the DNA TGTGCCAGCAGCCTAGGACAGGGCAGTCCGGGATCCGAAGCTTTCTTT.

The rearrangement joins TRBV7-2 to TRBJ1-2; D is unclear. The CDR3 sequence is 16 residues long. From germline, CDR1 is SGHTA and CDR2 FQGNSA. V gave up 3 bases and J gave up 4 bases, with 18 bases separating them. Written as DNA, the CDR3 is TGTGCCAGCAGCTTGGACTCTCAAGTTCTCTTCTATGGCTACACCTTC. Its protein is CASSLDSQVLFYGYTF.

This chain uses TRBV7-9 with TRBJ1-5; the D is unclear. V lost 0 bases to trimming and J lost 6 bases, with 21 bases between them. The CDR3 sequence is 18 residues long. Germline V gives CDR1 SEHNR, CDR2 FQNEAQ (reference sequence). CDR3 amino acids: CASSLAQPPGFSVQPQHF. The CDR3 DNA reads as TGTGCCAGCAGCTTAGCCCAACCCCCCGGGTTTTCCGTTCAGCCCCAGCATTTT.

V is TRBV3-1 and J is TRBJ1-2, with a tentative D call TRBD1 (6 bases). Trimming pared 0 bases from V and 6 bases from J, leaving 14 bases between. The germline V gene has CDR1 LGHDT and CDR2 YNNKEL (reference sequence). The CDR3 runs to 15 residues. CDR3 amino acids: CASSQDEGEWNGYTF. CDR3 nucleotide sequence: TGTGCCAGCAGCCAAGATGAGGGGGAGTGGAATGGCTACACCTTC.

The rearrangement uses TRBV5-6 and TRBJ2-7, with a possible D match to TRBD2 (5 bases). Deletions cut 1 base from V and 4 bases from J, with 9 bases between. This CDR3 has 13 residues. The V gene's germline CDR1 is SGHDT and CDR2 YYEEEE. DNA for the CDR3: TGTGCCAGCAGCTTGAGGCGGGCGTACGAGCAGTACTTC. Protein product: CASSLRRAYEQYF. Together with reference TRBV5-6 and TRBJ2-7, the CDR3 gives the full variable domain: DAGVTQSPTHLIKTRGQQVTLRCSPKSGHDTVSWYQQALGQGPQFIFQYYEEEERQRGNFPDRFSGHQFPNYSSELNVNALLLGDSALYLCASSLRRAYEQYFGPGTRLTVT.

The chain joins TRBV11-2 to TRBJ1-2; unclear D gene. This CDR3 has 13 amino acids. The V end was cut by 1 base, the J end by 8 bases, with 11 bases between. Germline V gene sequence: CDR1 SGHAT, CDR2 FQNNGV. The chain's CDR3 is CASSLVSTRGYTF. The CDR3, as DNA: TGTGCCAGCAGCTTAGTATCCACAAGAGGCTACACCTTC. The whole variable domain, filled in from reference TRBV11-2 and TRBJ1-2, reads EAGVAQSPRYKIIEKRQSVAFWCNPISGHATLYWYQQILGQGPKLLIQFQNNGVVDDSQLPKDRFSAERLKGVDSTLKIQPAKLEDSAVYLCASSLVSTRGYTFGSGTRLTVV.

The rearrangement joins TRBV19 to TRBJ2-2; no definite D call. Trimming removed 0 bases from V and 3 bases from J, with 5 bases in between. The CDR3 consists of 14 residues. The germline V gene encodes CDR1 LNHDA and CDR2 SQIVND (reference sequence). This CDR3 reads CASSIEAYTGELFF. Written as DNA, the CDR3 is TGTGCCAGTAGTATAGAGGCCTACACCGGGGAGCTGTTTTTT.

This chain uses TRBV7-9 with TRBJ1-5, with D hard to call. CDR3 length: 13 residues. Germline V lookup: CDR1 SEHNR, CDR2 FQNEAQ (reference sequence). V lost 3 bases and J 5 bases, leaving 8 bases between the germline ends. CDR3 in amino acids: CASSFSRDQPQHF. CDR3 sequence (DNA): TGTGCCAGCAGCTTTAGTCGAGATCAGCCCCAGCATTTT. The full variable domain, in which reference TRBV7-9 and TRBJ1-5 provide the parts outside the CDR3, is DTGVSQNPRHKITKRGQNVTFRCDPISEHNRLYWYRQTLGQGPEFLTYFQNEAQLEKSRLLSDRFSAERPKGSFSTLEIQRTEQGDSAMYLCASSFSRDQPQHFGDGTRLSIL.

The chain employs TRBV12-5 and TRBJ1-1; tentative D call: TRBD1 (5 bases). This CDR3 is 13 amino acids long. Germline-derived CDR1 and CDR2 are LGHNT and FRNRAP. Trimming removed 1 base from V and 4 bases from J, with 7 bases in between. The CDR3 DNA is TGTGCTAGTGGTTTGGAAACAGGCACTGAAGCTTTCTTT. It yields the protein CASGLETGTEAFF.

The CDR3 loop is CASSPSGDTEAFF. The CDR3 DNA reads TGTGCCAGCTCACCATCAGGCGACACTGAAGCTTTCTTT. The chain combines TRBV18 with TRBJ1-1; D ambiguous. V lost 2 bases to trimming and J lost 3 bases, with 7 bases between them. The CDR3 contains 13 residues. The germline V gene encodes CDR1 KGHSH and CDR2 LQKENI.

The DNA of the CDR3 is TGTGCCAGCAGCTTGCAGGGAAGCACCGGGGAGCTGTTTTTT. Residues: CASSLQGSTGELFF. The chain employs TRBV5-4 and TRBJ2-2; weak D call: TRBD1 (5 bases). The CDR3 totals 14 residues. Germline V gene lookup returns CDR1 SGHNT and CDR2 YYREEE (reference sequence). V lost 1 base and J 4 bases, leaving 8 bases between the germline ends.

The rearrangement links TRBV4-3 to TRBJ1-5; D not certain. Germline V gene data show CDR1 as LGHNA and CDR2 as YSLEER. This CDR3 has 18 amino acids. The V gene lost 0 bases and the J gene lost 0 bases, with 15 bases spanning the gap. CDR3 in amino acids: CASSQDASEMNSNQPQHF. The CDR3 nucleotides are TGCGCCAGCAGCCAAGACGCAAGTGAGATGAATAGCAATCAGCCCCAGCATTTT.

The V gene is TRBV12-5, the J gene TRBJ1-5; D is uncertain. V was clipped by 1 base and J by 2 bases, with 6 bases between them. CDR1 LGHNT and CDR2 FRNRAP come from the germline V gene. This CDR3 comprises 14 residues. CDR3 nucleotides: TGTGCTAGTGGTTTGGGGAGCCGCAATCAGCCCCAGCATTTT. This gives the protein CASGLGSRNQPQHF.

The chain recombines TRBV20-1 with TRBJ1-2; TRBD1 agrees at 7 bases. This CDR3 spans 14 amino acids. V trimming: 8 bases; J trimming: 3 bases; junction bases outside the gene matches: 12. Germline V gene data show CDR1 as DFQATT and CDR2 as SNEGSKA (reference sequence). The CDR3 here is CSLSTGVLDYGYTF. For the CDR3, the DNA is TGCAGTTTGAGTACAGGGGTTCTCGACTATGGCTACACCTTC.

The gene calls are TRBV7-2 and TRBJ2-5; D possibly corresponds to TRBD1 (5 bases). The V gene's germline CDR1 is SGHTA and CDR2 FQGNSA. The CDR3 extends over 15 amino acids. V was pared by 2 bases and J by 5 bases, with 15 bases between. The CDR3 DNA follows: TGTGCCAGCAGCTTATTCGGCAGGGAAGGCGAGACCCAGTACTTC. This sequence encodes CASSLFGREGETQYF.

The rearrangement links TRBV3-1 to TRBJ2-7; D may match TRBD1 or TRBD2 (6 bases each). CDR3 length: 16 amino acids. V was pared by 3 bases and J by 5 bases, with 20 bases between. In germline, CDR1 is LGHDT, CDR2 YNNKEL (reference sequence). The CDR3 region has the DNA TGTGCCAGCAGCCAGGGGGCCGGGGGAGCTGCCGACGAGCAGTACTTC. This gives the protein CASSQGAGGAADEQYF.

The chain joins TRBV12-3 or TRBV12-4 to TRBJ2-1, with D hard to call. The CDR3 sequence is 16 residues long. V was trimmed by 0 bases and J by 3 bases, leaving 12 bases between them. CDR3 sequence reads: CASSLAELVRYNEQFF. In DNA form, the CDR3 reads TGTGCCAGCAGTTTAGCGGAGCTCGTCCGCTACAATGAGCAGTTCTTC.

The chain couples TRBV29-1 to TRBJ1-2, with 9 bases fitting TRBD1. With 6 bases clipped from V and 6 bases from J, the junction kept 5 bases outside the gene matches. Germline V gene lookup returns CDR1 SQVTM and CDR2 ANQGSEA. The CDR3 has 12 residues. The CDR3 sequence: CSVGQGPHGYTF. The CDR3 DNA sequence: TGCAGCGTGGGACAGGGTCCCCATGGCTACACCTTC.

V and J are TRBV30 and TRBJ2-7; no definite D call. The germline V gene has CDR1 GTSNPN and CDR2 SVGIG (reference sequence). The CDR3 consists of 13 residues. V lost 2 bases to trimming and J lost 3 bases, with 11 bases between them. In DNA, the CDR3 is TGTGCCTGGAGTAGGACGGACGGCTACGAGCAGTACTTC. Encoded protein: CAWSRTDGYEQYF.